This paragraph covers one T cell receptor (beta chain) sequence. What it binds is not known. These data are taken from a study of cytomegalovirus exposure and HLA in healthy donors. Study-wide points: The study labeled about 160 TCR beta chains cytomegalovirus-associated. An Asian-associated ancestry cluster reportedly showed fewer N-insertions than the roughly 670-donor mean in a later analysis.

With V trimmed by 6 bases and J by 4 bases, 14 bases remained unmatched. CDR1 is MNHEY and CDR2 is SMNVEV in the germline V gene (reference sequence). The CDR3 is 17 residues long. Both 60 Vbeta primers and 13 Jbeta primers went into the PCR. Measured with immunoSEQ multiplex PCR; TCRdb has only the in-frame clones, and not every one. The sample lists around 50,000 clones, roughly 80% occurring once. The source material was PBMCs. The chain joins TRBV27 to TRBJ1-5; 8 bases are a match to TRBD1. This receptor was obtained from a man aged 25 to 45 in good health and CMV-seronegative. Written as DNA, the CDR3 is TGTGCCAGCAGCTCCCCCGGTTGGCAGGGGGCGAATCAGCCCCAGCATTTT. This codes for CASSSPGWQGANQPQHF.